This passage covers 32 T cell receptor beta chains from one sample sequenced in a study of beta chain features in type 1 diabetes. The investigators reverse transcribed all of the isolated RNA, so they sequenced expressed TCRB transcripts. The data were produced by immunoSEQ multiplex PCR, yet TCRdb's version contains in-frame clones alone and is incomplete. The data contain 310,000 or so clones, around 8% of them singletons. The specimen sequenced was central memory CD4+ T cells from blood. The source of these receptors is a young woman in good health.

The rearrangement uses TRBV9 and TRBJ2-1; TRBD2 agrees at 7 bases. Germline values: CDR1 SGDLS, CDR2 YYNGEE. V dropped 3 bases and J dropped 2; count of bases not matched to a gene: 8. The CDR3 is made up of 16 amino acids. CDR3 coding DNA: TGTGCCAGCAGCGACCACCTAGCGGTCCCCTACAATGAGCAGTTCTTC. Translating gives CASSDHLAVPYNEQFF.

This chain connects TRBV19 to TRBJ1-5; D uncertain. This CDR3 comprises 13 residues. Germline V gene lookup returns CDR1 LNHDA and CDR2 SQIVND (reference sequence). The V and J ends lost 5 bases and 6 bases respectively, with 11 bases between them. The CDR3 sequence: CASSSRETQPQHF. CDR3 sequence (DNA): TGTGCCAGTAGTTCGAGGGAGACTCAGCCCCAGCATTTT.

The rearrangement links TRBV9 to TRBJ1-1; D uncertain. Trimming left V 2 bases short and J 4 bases short, with 18 bases between. The CDR3 runs 16 residues. Per germline, CDR1 SGDLS and CDR2 YYNGEE. The CDR3 region has the DNA TGTGCCAGCAGCGTTCAACCCGGGGTCTCCGCCACTGAAGCTTTCTTT. It encodes CASSVQPGVSATEAFF.

The genes are TRBV6-5 and TRBJ1-2; D might be TRBD1 (5 bases). This CDR3 is 13 amino acids long. Trimming stripped 2 bases from V and 7 bases from J, with 11 bases between. In germline, CDR1 is MNHEY, CDR2 SVGAGI. The CDR3 protein is CASSYGRESGYTF. CDR3 nucleotides: TGTGCCAGCAGTTACGGCAGGGAAAGTGGCTACACCTTC.

This clone was detected a few times. J is TRBJ2-3 and V is TRBV7-2; TRBD2 aligns across 14 bases. V shed 1 base and J 2 bases; nucleotides not matched to a gene: 8. The germline V gene has CDR1 SGHTA and CDR2 FQGNSA. This CDR3 is built from 19 residues. CDR3 amino acids: CASSLGGLAGDGSTDTQYF. For the CDR3, the DNA is TGTGCCAGCAGCTTAGGGGGACTAGCGGGAGACGGGTCCACAGATACGCAGTATTTT.

This clone has more than one count but fewer than ten. The V call is TRBV18, the J call TRBJ2-4; TRBD1 agrees at 9 bases. The CDR3 spans 16 residues. J lost 2 bases, V lost 3 bases, and 5 bases had no gene match. Germline loops: CDR1 KGHSH, CDR2 LQKENI. Here the CDR3 reads CASSPGTGYTKNIQYF. The CDR3 DNA is TGTGCCAGCTCACCCGGGACAGGGTATACCAAAAACATTCAGTACTTC.

This rearrangement joins TRBV27 to TRBJ1-3; D may be TRBD1 (6 bases). This CDR3 has 13 residues. CDR1 and CDR2 (germline): MNHEY, SMNVEV (reference sequence). Between the trimmed V and J ends, which lost 6 bases and 4 bases, there was a span of 10 bases. This chain's CDR3 is CASRRTEGNTIYF. As DNA, the CDR3 is TGTGCCAGCAGAAGGACAGAGGGAAACACCATATATTTT.

V is TRBV15 and J is TRBJ2-6, with D tentatively TRBD2 (6 bases). The CDR3 totals 17 residues. Deletions cut 3 bases from V and 0 bases from J, with 12 bases between. Germline V gene sequence: CDR1 LNHNV, CDR2 YYDKDF (reference sequence). Written as DNA, the CDR3 is TGTGCCACCAGCAGGGGAGGTGGGGACTCTGGGGCCAACGTCCTGACTTTC. It encodes CATSRGGGDSGANVLTF.

This clone was seen ten or more times. Other DNA sequences in this sample translate to the same CDR3. This chain uses TRBV28 with TRBJ2-7; 7 nucleotides align to TRBD1. Germline CDR1 reads MDHEN; CDR2 reads SYDVKM. The CDR3 has 13 residues. Unmatched junction bases numbered 6, after V lost 6 bases and J lost 4 bases. The CDR3 sequence: CASRPGQTYEQYF. DNA of the CDR3: TGTGCCAGCAGACCGGGACAGACTTACGAGCAGTACTTC.

Only a few counts were recorded for this clone. V and J are TRBV21-1 and TRBJ2-7; TRBD2, the table's D call, lacks a check against the DNA. TRBV21-1 is a documented pseudogene. This CDR3 has 16 residues. The CDR3 DNA sequence: TGTGCCAGCAGCAAAGTGGGGGGACTAGCGAGCTACGAGCAGTACTTC. It encodes CASSKVGGLASYEQYF.

This clone was picked up a small number of times. CDR3 in DNA: TGCGCCAGCAGCTTGGCCGGGGCTAGCGGGCGCACAGATACGCAGTATTTT. Protein product: CASSLAGASGRTDTQYF. This sequence joins TRBV5-1 and TRBJ2-3; 8 bases align to TRBD2. The CDR3 contains 17 residues. Trimming cost V 0 bases and J 1 base; bases outside gene matches: 7. The germline V gene has CDR1 SGHRS and CDR2 YFSETQ.

This clone has only a few counts. The V gene is TRBV4-1, the J gene TRBJ2-1; the match to TRBD2 covers 9 bases. With V trimmed by 0 bases and J by 10 bases, 13 bases remained unmatched. There are 17 residues in the CDR3. Germline V lookup: CDR1 MGHRA, CDR2 YSYEKL. This CDR3 reads CASSQDVSGGRAREQFF. CDR3 nucleotide sequence: TGCGCCAGCAGCCAAGATGTCTCGGGCGGGAGGGCCCGGGAGCAGTTCTTC.

The chain employs TRBV7-9 and TRBJ2-7; the match to TRBD2 covers 11 bases. The CDR3 covers 17 residues. From germline, CDR1 is SEHNR and CDR2 FQNEAQ (reference sequence). The V segment lost 4 bases and the J segment 2 bases; nucleotides outside the gene matches: 10. CDR3 nucleotides: TGTGCCAGCAGCTCGTCGCTACTAGCGGGAGAAACCTACGAGCAGTACTTC. Its protein is CASSSSLLAGETYEQYF.

This clone was recorded many times. Germline is not matched at one junction end, which may reflect a read error. The genes are TRBV4-1 and TRBJ2-7; 10 positions agree with TRBD2. This CDR3 is 13 amino acids long. The germline gives CDR1 MGHRA, CDR2 YSYEKL. CDR3 amino acids: CASSQDLGLAVDF. The CDR3 DNA follows: TGCGCCAGCAGCCAAGATCTAGGACTAGCGGTAGACTTC.

The V gene is TRBV5-1, the J gene TRBJ2-7; 10 bases map to TRBD2. The CDR3 is 14 amino acids. V dropped 5 bases and J dropped 4; count of bases not matched to a gene: 6. Looked up from germline, CDR1 is SGHRS and CDR2 is YFSETQ. The CDR3 nucleotides read TGCGCCAGCAGATCCGGGACTAGCGAGTACGAGCAGTACTTC. As protein: CASRSGTSEYEQYF.

The CDR3 nucleotides read TGCGCCAGCAGCTTCTCATCAGGGTTTGAAGCTTTCTTT. This translates into CASSFSSGFEAFF. V and J are TRBV5-1 and TRBJ1-1; the D gene is possibly TRBD1 (5 bases). The V and J ends lost 2 bases and 7 bases respectively, with 12 bases between them. CDR1 and CDR2 from the germline V gene are SGHRS and YFSETQ. This CDR3 has 13 residues.

V usage is TRBV11-2 and J usage is TRBJ1-2; D remains ambiguous. Germline CDR1 is SGHAT and CDR2 is FQNNGV. Trimming shortened V by 1 base and J by 7 bases, and 10 bases separated the two germline ends. This CDR3 is built from 13 residues. The CDR3 here is CASSLGDSGGYTF. The CDR3 DNA follows: TGTGCCAGCAGCTTAGGAGATAGTGGTGGCTACACCTTC.

This clone was picked up a small number of times. The rearrangement joins TRBV28 to TRBJ1-1; D not certain. Germline V lookup: CDR1 MDHEN, CDR2 SYDVKM. Trimming took 7 bases from V and 6 from J, leaving 15 bases between them. CDR3 length equals 13 residues. DNA for the CDR3: TGTGCCAGCACCCCGACGGGTGTCGCTGAAGCTTTCTTT. Translation: CASTPTGVAEAFF.

This clone occurred a few times. The V and J genes are TRBV18 and TRBJ2-1, with D perhaps matching TRBD2 (6 bases). The germline gives CDR1 KGHSH, CDR2 LQKENI. The CDR3 has 14 amino acids. The germline V and J ends were trimmed by 0 bases and 6 bases, with 9 bases remaining between them. CDR3 in DNA: TGTGCCAGCTCACCACCACCGGAGGGCAATGAGCAGTTCTTC. Amino acids: CASSPPPEGNEQFF.

A word on this clone: A much larger clonotype is one base distant, so this may be a read error. Other DNA sequences in the sample encode the same CDR3. The V gene is TRBV7-2, the J gene TRBJ2-1; no firm D call. With 5 bases removed from V and 5 bases from J, the gap between germline ends came to 4 bases. The germline CDR1 and CDR2 sequences are SGHTA and FQGNSA. There are 11 residues in the CDR3. The DNA for the CDR3 is TGTGCCAGCAGCCAAAACAATGAGCAGTTCTTC. Protein sequence: CASSQNNEQFF.

As regards this clone: At the DNA level, this CDR3 is encoded by other sequences in the same sample as well. V gene TRBV9 combines with J gene TRBJ2-3; D is unclear. The CDR3 is made up of 12 amino acids. In germline, CDR1 is SGDLS, CDR2 YYNGEE. V gave up 4 bases and J gave up 1 base, with 4 bases separating them. The CDR3 nucleotides read TGTGCCAGCAGCTTACGCACAGATACGCAGTATTTT. Translated: CASSLRTDTQYF.

This clone was seen ten or more times. V usage is TRBV7-2 and J usage is TRBJ2-2, with TRBD2 identical over 8 bases. The CDR3 is made up of 14 amino acids. The germline CDR1 and CDR2 sequences are SGHTA and FQGNSA. J lost 7 bases, V lost 6 bases, and 7 bases had no gene match. CDR3 DNA: TGTGCCAGCAGTCCCGGCGGGAGGATCGGGGAGCTGTTTTTT. As protein: CASSPGGRIGELFF. Looking up the rest from reference TRBV7-2 and TRBJ2-2 gives the full variable domain: GAGVSQSPSNKVTEKGKDVELRCDPISGHTALYWYRQSLGQGLEFLIYFQGNSAPDKSGLPSDRFSAERTGGSVSTLTIQRTQQEDSAVYLCASSPGGRIGELFFGEGSRLTVL.

The genes are TRBV11-2 and TRBJ2-1; 12 bases map to TRBD2. CDR1 is SGHAT and CDR2 is FQNNGV in the germline V gene. CDR3 length equals 17 residues. V dropped 4 bases and J dropped 4; count of bases not matched to a gene: 8. CDR3 residues: CASSSRLAGVAYNEQFF. In DNA form, the CDR3 reads TGTGCCAGCAGCTCCAGACTAGCGGGAGTCGCATACAATGAGCAGTTCTTC.

The chain uses TRBV2 and TRBJ2-2; TRBD1 matches at 7 bases. From germline, CDR1 is SNHLY and CDR2 FYNNEI. After removal of 4 bases from V and 7 bases from J, the junction contained 6 bases not matched to a gene. The length of the CDR3 is 14 residues. The CDR3 DNA reads TGTGCCAGCAGTGTACAGGGGATGTTCGGGGAGCTGTTTTTT. Translated, it gives CASSVQGMFGELFF.

J is TRBJ1-2 and V is TRBV7-2; 10 bases map to TRBD1. The CDR3 loop spans 14 amino acids. CDR1 and CDR2 from the germline V gene are SGHTA and FQGNSA. V was clipped by 6 bases and J by 1 base; unmatched bases: 2. The CDR3 loop is CASRWDRGNYGYTF. The CDR3 bases are TGTGCCAGCAGGTGGGACAGGGGTAACTATGGCTACACCTTC.

This chain uses TRBV28 with TRBJ1-3, with a tentative D call TRBD1 (5 bases). CDR3 size: 17 residues. The germline V and J ends were trimmed by 2 bases and 0 bases, with 14 bases remaining between them. Germline-derived CDR1 and CDR2 are MDHEN and SYDVKM. The CDR3 region has the DNA TGTGCCAGCAGTTTAGGGCAGGGCTTGGGCTCTGGAAACACCATATATTTT. Its translation: CASSLGQGLGSGNTIYF. Full variable domain (rest looked up from reference TRBV28 and TRBJ1-3): DVKVTQSSRYLVKRTGEKVFLECVQDMDHENMFWYRQDPGLGLRLIYFSYDVKMKEKGDIPEGYSVSREKKERFSLILESASTNQTSMYLCASSLGQGLGSGNTIYFGEGSWLTVV.

The chain links TRBV5-4 to TRBJ2-4, with 7 positions matching TRBD2. Germline V gene lookup returns CDR1 SGHNT and CDR2 YYREEE (reference sequence). The CDR3 is 16 amino acids. Losses at the gene ends were 4 bases for V and 0 bases for J; bases not matched to a gene: 7. The CDR3 spells CASSQSGGLAKNIQYF. The CDR3 region has the DNA TGTGCCAGCAGCCAATCGGGGGGACTAGCCAAAAACATTCAGTACTTC.

The CDR3 DNA reads as TGTGCCAGCAGCTTAGCACCTACACAGGGCTACGAGCAGTACTTC. It encodes CASSLAPTQGYEQYF. The genes are TRBV7-2 and TRBJ2-7; D perhaps matches TRBD1 (6 bases). The CDR3 consists of 15 residues. Germline CDR1 is SGHTA and CDR2 is FQGNSA. The V and J ends lost 0 bases and 3 bases respectively, with 12 bases between them.

This clone occurred many times. V is TRBV7-2 and J is TRBJ1-3; D uncertain. Germline V gene lookup returns CDR1 SGHTA and CDR2 FQGNSA. This CDR3 has 13 residues. The V and J ends lost 6 bases and 1 base respectively, with 7 bases between them. CDR3 sequence reads: CASSPQSGNTIYF. The CDR3 nucleotides read TGTGCCAGCAGTCCTCAATCTGGAAACACCATATATTTT.

The V gene is TRBV18, the J gene TRBJ2-5; 8 bases match TRBD1. J was trimmed by 5 bases and V by 6 bases; bases with no gene match: 11. The CDR3 runs to 15 residues. Germline V gene lookup returns CDR1 KGHSH and CDR2 LQKENI. The CDR3 nucleotides read TGTGCCAGCTCCCCCTCCCGACAGGGGTGGGAGACCCAGTACTTC. It codes for CASSPSRQGWETQYF.

This clone was counted only a few times. This chain links TRBV6-6 with TRBJ1-2; 7 nucleotides match TRBD1. Germline CDR1 reads MNHNY; CDR2 reads SVGAGI (reference sequence). The CDR3 covers 14 residues. Unmatched junction bases numbered 6, after V lost 6 bases and J lost 2 bases. Here the CDR3 reads CASSPRGDNYGYTF. CDR3 bases: TGTGCCAGCAGCCCCAGGGGGGACAACTATGGCTACACCTTC.

V usage is TRBV6-5 and J usage is TRBJ2-7, with 7 bases that match TRBD2. V gave up 6 bases and J gave up 0 bases; unmatched junction bases: 5. The CDR3 covers 14 residues. Germline assignment: CDR1 MNHEY and CDR2 SVGAGI. The CDR3 loop reads CASSSGLNSYEQYF. CDR3 sequence (DNA): TGTGCCAGCAGCTCGGGACTAAACTCCTACGAGCAGTACTTC.